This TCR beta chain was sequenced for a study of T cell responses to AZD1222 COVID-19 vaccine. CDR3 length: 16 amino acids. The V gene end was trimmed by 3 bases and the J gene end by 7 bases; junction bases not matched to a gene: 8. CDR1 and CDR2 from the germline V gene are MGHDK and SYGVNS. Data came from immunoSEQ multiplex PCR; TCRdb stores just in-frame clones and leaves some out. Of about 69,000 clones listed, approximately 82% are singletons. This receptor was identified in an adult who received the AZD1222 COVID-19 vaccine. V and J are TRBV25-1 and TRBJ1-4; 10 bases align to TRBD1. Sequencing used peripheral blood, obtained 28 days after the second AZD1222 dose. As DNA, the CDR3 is TGTGCCAGCAGTGAGCGACAGGGGGCAGTGATTGAAAAACTGTTTTTT. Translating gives CASSERQGAVIEKLFF.